This passage covers 18 T cell receptor beta chains from one sample sequenced in a study of shared clonotypes between healthy human individuals. The repertoire was sequenced with immunoSEQ multiplex PCR; TCRdb's copy has only in-frame clones and lacks some. The data hold some 1,900,000 clones, with about 95% observed a single time. CD45RO negativity and positive selection for CCR7 defined naive CD8 cells, a population that excluded terminally differentiated effector memory CD45RA+ cells. The specimen sequenced was naive CD8+ T cells sorted from blood. All receptors derive from a man aged 18-30 years in good health.

This clone was observed a handful of times. The chain carries TRBV9 and TRBJ2-7, with 14 bases fitting TRBD2. This CDR3 has 15 amino acids. V lost 3 bases to trimming and J lost 6 bases; unmatched junction nucleotides: 5. The germline gives CDR1 SGDLS, CDR2 YYNGEE. CDR3 sequence: CASSAGTSGSSEQYF. In DNA, the CDR3 is TGTGCCAGCAGCGCCGGGACTAGCGGGAGTAGCGAGCAGTACTTC.

The sample holds one count of this clone. The CDR3 protein is CASSYLPGSLGNEQFF. DNA of the CDR3: TGTGCCAGCAGTTACCTTCCAGGGTCCCTGGGGAATGAGCAGTTCTTC. The gene calls are TRBV6-6 and TRBJ2-1; D possibly corresponds to TRBD1 (5 bases). V gave up 2 bases and J gave up 7 bases, with 18 bases separating them. The germline V gene has CDR1 MNHNY and CDR2 SVGAGI (reference sequence). The CDR3 covers 16 residues.

This chain connects TRBV4-3 to TRBJ1-2, with 7 bases that match TRBD1. Per the germline V gene, CDR1 is LGHNA and CDR2 is YSLEER. The trim removed 2 bases at V and 4 bases at J, leaving 10 bases unmatched. The CDR3 consists of 16 residues. The CDR3 spells CASSQSTGAYGYGYTF. CDR3 sequence (DNA): TGCGCCAGCAGCCAAAGTACAGGGGCCTACGGCTATGGCTACACCTTC.

The V call is TRBV5-1, the J call TRBJ1-2, with D perhaps TRBD1 (5 bases). CDR3 size: 18 residues. V dropped 0 bases and J dropped 2 bases, with 20 bases sitting between them. The germline CDR1 and CDR2 sequences are SGHRS and YFSETQ. The DNA of the CDR3 is TGCGCCAGCAGCTTGGCCCTGGCGGGAGGGACCCACAACTATGGCTACACCTTC. This codes for CASSLALAGGTHNYGYTF.

The chain has TRBV13 and TRBJ1-4; maybe TRBD1 (5 bases). V was shortened by 0 bases and J by 10 bases, with 15 bases between the two germline ends. The CDR3 extends over 15 amino acids. Germline loops: CDR1 PRHDT, CDR2 FYEKMQ (reference sequence). The CDR3 DNA reads TGTGCCAGCAGCTTAGGCGGGACCTCGAGGGGAAAACTGTTTTTT. It yields the protein CASSLGGTSRGKLFF.

The chain joins TRBV11-2 to TRBJ2-5; tentative D call: TRBD1 (5 bases). The CDR3 totals 13 residues. V was clipped by 5 bases and J by 3 bases, with 10 bases between them. Germline assignment: CDR1 SGHAT and CDR2 FQNNGV. CDR3: CASSQDSEETQYF. CDR3 nucleotide sequence: TGTGCCAGCAGCCAAGACAGTGAAGAGACCCAGTACTTC.

The rearrangement links TRBV12-5 to TRBJ2-1; 9 bases align to TRBD2. Trimming cost V 4 bases and J 2 bases; bases outside gene matches: 6. CDR3 length: 16 residues. The germline gives CDR1 LGHNT, CDR2 FRNRAP. The CDR3 sequence: CASGSPASGTYNEQFF. The CDR3 DNA sequence: TGTGCTAGTGGTTCCCCCGCTAGCGGGACCTACAATGAGCAGTTCTTC.

In DNA form, the CDR3 reads TGTGCCAGCTCACCGGTAACTAGCGTGGCCTACGAGCAGTACTTC. Amino acid sequence: CASSPVTSVAYEQYF. J is TRBJ2-7 and V is TRBV18; 7 bases line up with TRBD2. J gave up 2 bases and V 3 bases, and 7 bases lay outside the gene matches. There are 15 residues in the CDR3. CDR1 is KGHSH, CDR2 LQKENI, per germline. Filled out from reference TRBV18 and TRBJ2-7, the complete variable domain reads NAGVMQNPRHLVRRRGQEARLRCSPMKGHSHVYWYRQLPEEGLKFMVYLQKENIIDESGMPKERFSAEFPKEGPSILRIQQVVRGDSAAYFCASSPVTSVAYEQYFGPGTRLTVT.

The chain joins TRBV2 to TRBJ2-3, with D maybe TRBD2 (6 bases). This CDR3 spans 16 amino acids. Germline V gene sequence: CDR1 SNHLY, CDR2 FYNNEI. V lost 5 bases to trimming and J lost 1 base, with 16 bases between them. DNA of the CDR3: TGTGCCAGCAGTAGTCCCGGGCCGGGGGGCACAGATACGCAGTATTTT. Protein: CASSSPGPGGTDTQYF.

This clone was detected only once. The chain joins TRBV6-1 to TRBJ2-7, with TRBD2 identical over 8 bases. The V gene end was trimmed by 2 bases and the J gene end by 3 bases; junction bases not matched to a gene: 6. Per the germline V gene, CDR1 is MNHNS and CDR2 is SASEGT. The CDR3 has 15 amino acids. CDR3 nucleotides: TGTGCCAGCAGTGAACTGAGCGGGGGAGACTACGAGCAGTACTTC. Translation gives CASSELSGGDYEQYF.

V and J are TRBV6-1 and TRBJ1-2; D unresolved. Germline CDR1 MNHNS, CDR2 SASEGT. Trimming stripped 7 bases from V and 4 bases from J, with 16 bases between. The CDR3 extends over 14 amino acids. The CDR3 DNA follows: TGTGCCAGCACCAAGACCGGATATAGCTATGGCTACACCTTC. Translation: CASTKTGYSYGYTF.

V usage is TRBV28 and J usage is TRBJ2-7; 9 nucleotides align to TRBD1. The germline CDR1 and CDR2 sequences are MDHEN and SYDVKM. The length of the CDR3 is 13 residues. Trimming removed 5 bases from V and 2 bases from J; junction bases left unmatched: 1. The CDR3 loop is CASSTGGPYEQYF. The CDR3 region has the DNA TGTGCCAGCAGTACAGGGGGCCCCTACGAGCAGTACTTC.

V usage is TRBV10-1 and J usage is TRBJ2-5; 10 nucleotides line up with TRBD2. The CDR3 extends over 16 amino acids. V lost 2 bases, J lost 4 bases, and 7 bases stayed unmatched. CDR1 and CDR2 from the germline V gene are WNHNN and SYGVQD (reference sequence). CDR3 nucleotide sequence: TGCGCCAGCAGTGAGAGGGCTAGCGGGGGTCGAGAGACCCAGTACTTC. Its protein is CASSERASGGRETQYF.

The genes are TRBV2 and TRBJ2-7; D possibly corresponds to TRBD2 (6 bases). The V end was cut by 2 bases, the J end by 5 bases, with 13 bases between. From germline, CDR1 is SNHLY and CDR2 FYNNEI. This CDR3 spans 14 amino acids. The CDR3 spells CASSEMEGWNEQYF. DNA of the CDR3: TGTGCCAGCAGTGAAATGGAGGGTTGGAACGAGCAGTACTTC.

The rearrangement links TRBV10-1 to TRBJ2-4, with 13 positions matching TRBD2. V gave up 6 bases and J gave up 6 bases; unmatched junction bases: 11. CDR1 and CDR2 (germline): WNHNN, SYGVQD (reference sequence). The CDR3 is 17 residues long. This CDR3 is CASRGVSWTSGGNIQYF. The CDR3 DNA reads as TGCGCCAGCAGGGGAGTCAGTTGGACTAGCGGGGGAAACATTCAGTACTTC.

The chain joins TRBV7-2 to TRBJ2-7, with a possible D match to TRBD2 (5 bases). Germline V gene lookup returns CDR1 SGHTA and CDR2 FQGNSA. The CDR3 covers 14 residues. V shed 5 bases and J shed 5 bases, with 16 bases lying between them. The CDR3 is CASSPQGLLHEQYF. DNA of the CDR3: TGTGCCAGCAGCCCGCAAGGACTCCTCCACGAGCAGTACTTC.

The CDR3 nucleotides read TGTGCCAGCAGTTTAGGCGGACAGCTAAATGAAAAACTGTTTTTT. This gives the protein CASSLGGQLNEKLFF. This sequence joins TRBV27 and TRBJ1-4; TRBD1 might be the D (6 bases). Trimming stripped 2 bases from V and 5 bases from J, with 12 bases between. Germline V gene data show CDR1 as MNHEY and CDR2 as SMNVEV (reference sequence). CDR3 length: 15 amino acids.

Concerning this clone itself: Other DNA sequences in the same sample also yield this CDR3. The J gene is TRBJ2-1, the V gene TRBV5-6; no firm D call. Germline assignment: CDR1 SGHDT and CDR2 YYEEEE. This CDR3 region has 14 residues. The V end was cut by 0 bases, the J end by 0 bases, with 4 bases between. The CDR3 DNA reads TGTGCCAGCAGCTTGGGCGCCTCCTACAATGAGCAGTTCTTC. Translating gives CASSLGASYNEQFF.